What follows describes a single TCR beta chain. Its antigen is not identified. This sample was included in a study of graft-versus-host responses after intestinal transplantation. About the research overall: The transplants performed in recipients were multivisceral, liver-intestinal, or isolated intestinal. The recipients all started with anti-thymocyte globulin induction and then took tacrolimus and steroids for around three years. Study observations and caveats: Across patients carrying graft-donor T cell macrochimerism, allografts held high graft-versus-host to host-versus-graft clonal ratios.

Profiling relied on immunoSEQ multiplex PCR, and the TCRdb table lists in-frame clones only, not all of them. The sample consists of 23,000 or so clones, 85% to 95% of them appearing once. Trimming shortened V by 1 base and J by 5 bases, and 12 bases separated the two germline ends. This CDR3 has 15 residues. CDR1 is LNHNV and CDR2 is YYDKDF in the germline V gene (reference sequence). This sample comprised PBMCs, obtained 18 days after transplant. This chain joins TRBV15 and TRBJ2-1, with a possible D match to TRBD2 (5 bases). The receptor was isolated from a human patient who received an intestinal transplant, so some T cells may come from the graft donor. The CDR3 nucleotides read TGTGCCACCAGCAGAGTTCCAGCGGCCAACAATGAGCAGTTCTTC. It codes for CATSRVPAANNEQFF.